This T cell receptor beta chain appears in the sequencing data of a study of long-term antiretroviral therapy in people with HIV. There are 14 residues in the CDR3. V gave up 1 base and J gave up 6 bases, with 8 bases separating them. CDR1 is SGHRS, CDR2 YFSETQ, per germline. The assay, immunoSEQ v3.0, was run at survey level. Here immunoSEQ multiplex PCR was the method, and the copy in TCRdb shows in-frame clones only, minus some. The data hold 20,000 to 25,000 clones, with around four fifths observed a single time. None of the participants with HIV were treated outside the United States. This clone has only a few counts. Its matching antigen is unknown. Findings and caveats of the study: CDR3 length ranges were narrower in HIV repertoires than in controls.

The source is a young man with HIV. This chain uses TRBV5-1 with TRBJ1-6, with D hard to call. The sample in question was unsorted PBMCs, obtained approximately 4 years after starting antiretroviral therapy. In nucleotides, the CDR3 is TGCGCCAGCAGCTTGCAACGGCTTAATTCACCCCTCCACTTT. Translating it yields CASSLQRLNSPLHF.